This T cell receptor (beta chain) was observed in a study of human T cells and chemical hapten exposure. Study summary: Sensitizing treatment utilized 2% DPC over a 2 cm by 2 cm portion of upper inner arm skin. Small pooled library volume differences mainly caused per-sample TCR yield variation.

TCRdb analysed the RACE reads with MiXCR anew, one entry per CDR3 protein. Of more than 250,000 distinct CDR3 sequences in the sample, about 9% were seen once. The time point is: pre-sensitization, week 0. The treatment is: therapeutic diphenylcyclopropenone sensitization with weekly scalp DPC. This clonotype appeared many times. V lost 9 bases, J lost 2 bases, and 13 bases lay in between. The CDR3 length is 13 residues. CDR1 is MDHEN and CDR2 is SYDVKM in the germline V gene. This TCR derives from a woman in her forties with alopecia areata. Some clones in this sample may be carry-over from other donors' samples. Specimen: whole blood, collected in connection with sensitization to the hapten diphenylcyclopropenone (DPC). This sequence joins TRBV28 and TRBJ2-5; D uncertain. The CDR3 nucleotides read TGTGCCAGTTTCGACGGAGTACAAGAGACCCAGTACTTC. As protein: CASFDGVQETQYF.